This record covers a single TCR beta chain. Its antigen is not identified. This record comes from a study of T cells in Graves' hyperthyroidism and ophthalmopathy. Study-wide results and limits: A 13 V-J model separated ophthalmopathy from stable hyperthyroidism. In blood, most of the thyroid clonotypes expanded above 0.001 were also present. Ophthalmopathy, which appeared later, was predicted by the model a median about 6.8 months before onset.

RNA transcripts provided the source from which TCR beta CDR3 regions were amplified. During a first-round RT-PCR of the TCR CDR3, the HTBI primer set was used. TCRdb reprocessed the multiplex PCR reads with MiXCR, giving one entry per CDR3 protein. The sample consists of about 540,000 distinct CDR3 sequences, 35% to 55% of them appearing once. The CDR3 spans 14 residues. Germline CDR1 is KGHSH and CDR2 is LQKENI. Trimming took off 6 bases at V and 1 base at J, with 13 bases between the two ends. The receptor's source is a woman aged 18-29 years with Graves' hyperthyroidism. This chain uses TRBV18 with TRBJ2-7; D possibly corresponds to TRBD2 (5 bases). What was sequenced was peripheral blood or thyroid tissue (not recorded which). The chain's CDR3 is CASSDLRGSYEQYF. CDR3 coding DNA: TGTGCCAGCTCCGATCTCCGGGGTTCCTACGAGCAGTACTTC.